This T cell receptor (beta chain) was sequenced during a study of response to subunit inactivated influenza vaccine. Overall study findings and caveats: Authors suggested that a seasonal influenza vaccination recruits few new T cells each time.

This clonotype was seen more than once but under ten times. What it binds is not known. TCRdb re-called the RT-PCR reads through MiXCR, storing one row per CDR3 protein. The profile covers 500,000 to 550,000 distinct CDR3 sequences, with approximately 7.6% appearing a single time and 13% taken by the ten largest. This clonotype was obtained from a man between 50 and 75 years old who received an inactivated influenza vaccine. The source material was PBMCs from blood, sampled about 24 months after vaccination.

The CDR3 here is CASSLEGESYGYTF. CDR3 DNA sequence: TGCGCCAGCAGCTTGGAGGGGGAATCCTATGGCTACACCTTC. V is TRBV5-1 and J is TRBJ1-2; D possibly corresponds to TRBD1 (6 bases). V lost 0 bases, J lost 4 bases, and 10 bases lay in between. The germline V gene has CDR1 SGHRS and CDR2 YFSETQ. CDR3 length equals 14 residues.